This passage covers 23 T cell receptor beta chains from one sample sequenced in a study of T cell responses to AZD1222 COVID-19 vaccine (dated by TCRdb to 2020 to 2023). The library was generated by the immunoSEQ multiplex PCR assay. In TCRdb, the immuneACCESS table is reduced to in-frame sequences with V and J assigned. These tables do not hold every clone; where another copy was compared, an unresolved V gene accounts for under half, and the others remain unexplained. The sample yields 83,000 or so clones; roughly 88% were counted once. 8.7% of the sample lies in the top ten. The time point label on this specimen signifies: baseline before first vaccination. This material consisted of peripheral blood, taken on day 0 of AZD1222 vaccination. The receptor source for this set is an adult in good health.

The chain is built from TRBV9 and TRBJ2-1, with 9 nucleotides matching TRBD2. CDR3 length: 14 amino acids. Germline CDR1 is SGDLS and CDR2 is YYNGEE. V shed 0 bases and J 8 bases; nucleotides not matched to a gene: 3. CDR3 bases: TGTGCCAGCAGCGTAGGGGTAGCGGGAGATGAGCAGTTCTTC. Translating gives CASSVGVAGDEQFF.

In the case of this clone: Distinct nucleotide sequences in the sample also encode this CDR3. The chain couples TRBV19 to TRBJ2-1; D is possibly TRBD2 (5 bases). The CDR3 is made up of 14 amino acids. Trimming took 2 bases from V and 4 from J, leaving 9 bases between them. CDR1 is LNHDA and CDR2 is SQIVND in the germline V gene (reference sequence). This CDR3 reads CASSISGTYNEQFF. The CDR3 region has the DNA TGTGCCAGTAGTATAAGCGGAACTTACAATGAGCAGTTCTTC.

This clone was seen only a few times. The chain recombines TRBV5-8 with TRBJ1-5, with 7 bases that match TRBD1. CDR1 and CDR2 (germline): SGHTS, YDEGEE. The ends lost 0 bases at V and 7 bases at J; junction bases unmatched: 10. The CDR3 contains 16 residues. CDR3 sequence reads: CASSLVTGWLIQPQHF. DNA for the CDR3: TGTGCCAGCAGCTTGGTGACAGGGTGGTTGATACAGCCCCAGCATTTT.

J is TRBJ1-1 and V is TRBV7-9; D might be TRBD1 (5 bases). CDR3 length equals 15 residues. The V gene's germline CDR1 is SEHNR and CDR2 FQNEAQ (reference sequence). V gave up 7 bases and J gave up 0 bases, with 15 bases separating them. For the CDR3, the DNA is TGTGCCAGCACCGAGGCGGGACGCCTGAACACTGAAGCTTTCTTT. Amino acid sequence: CASTEAGRLNTEAFF. The complete variable domain, with remaining parts taken from reference TRBV7-9 and TRBJ1-1, reads DTGVSQNPRHKITKRGQNVTFRCDPISEHNRLYWYRQTLGQGPEFLTYFQNEAQLEKSRLLSDRFSAERPKGSFSTLEIQRTEQGDSAMYLCASTEAGRLNTEAFFGQGTRLTVV.

The rearrangement uses TRBV19 and TRBJ2-2; D unclear. Germline loops: CDR1 LNHDA, CDR2 SQIVND (reference sequence). The CDR3 spans 14 residues. V was shortened by 0 bases and J by 6 bases, with 8 bases between the two germline ends. Written as DNA, the CDR3 is TGTGCCAGTAGTATAGATCCAGTGGCCGGGGAGCTGTTTTTT. Amino acids: CASSIDPVAGELFF.

The chain employs TRBV20-1 and TRBJ2-7; D possibly matches TRBD1 or TRBD2 (5 bases each). Germline V gene lookup returns CDR1 DFQATT and CDR2 SNEGSKA (reference sequence). The CDR3 runs to 17 residues. V was shortened by 3 bases and J by 3 bases, with 24 bases between the two germline ends. In DNA, the CDR3 is TGCAGTGCTAGTGGGCGGCAGAGGGGCAGGCCTCTCTACGAGCAGTACTTC. It yields the protein CSASGRQRGRPLYEQYF.

The J gene is TRBJ1-1, the V gene TRBV30; TRBD1 aligns across 7 bases. V shed 0 bases, J shed 3 bases, and the junction held 10 bases outside the gene matches. CDR3 length: 16 amino acids. Germline assignment: CDR1 GTSNPN and CDR2 SVGIG (reference sequence). The CDR3 DNA sequence: TGTGCCTGGAGTGTGAAAAAACAGGGGCAGGACACTGAAGCTTTCTTT. Its protein is CAWSVKKQGQDTEAFF.

This sequence joins TRBV4-3 and TRBJ2-4, with 9 nucleotides matching TRBD1. Germline V lookup: CDR1 LGHNA, CDR2 YSLEER. Trimming at V came to 0 bases and at J to 1 base, leaving 10 bases not matched to a gene. This CDR3 is 19 amino acids long. The CDR3 protein is CASSQDLVGTGKAKNIQYF. CDR3 nucleotides: TGCGCCAGCAGCCAAGATCTTGTTGGGACAGGGAAGGCCAAAAACATTCAGTACTTC.

The chain recombines TRBV4-3 with TRBJ2-1; 10 bases match TRBD2. The V and J ends lost 5 bases and 7 bases, in that order; junction bases with no gene match: 8. CDR3 length: 15 amino acids. Germline lookup yields CDR1 LGHNA and CDR2 YSLEER. For the CDR3, the DNA is TGCGCCAGCAGCGGAATGCTAGCGGGAGAAAATGAGCAGTTCTTC. Protein product: CASSGMLAGENEQFF.

This clone was detected only once. This chain uses TRBV2 with TRBJ2-1; D is ambiguous. V was pared by 10 bases and J by 5 bases, with 6 bases between. CDR1 and CDR2 from the germline V gene are SNHLY and FYNNEI. The CDR3 is 10 amino acids. CDR3 DNA sequence: TGTGCCACCAGCCACAATGAGCAGTTCTTC. Encoded protein: CATSHNEQFF.

The V gene is TRBV25-1, the J gene TRBJ2-5, with 8 bases that match TRBD1. Germline V gene data show CDR1 as MGHDK and CDR2 as SYGVNS. This CDR3 has 15 residues. Trimming took 3 bases from V and 5 from J; bases not matched to a gene: 8. CDR3 in amino acids: CASSDGQGAGETQYF. CDR3 in DNA: TGTGCCAGCAGTGATGGGCAGGGGGCGGGTGAGACCCAGTACTTC.

This clone was detected once. This chain joins TRBV30 and TRBJ2-7; TRBD2 might be the D (6 bases). The CDR3 runs 14 residues. V lost 6 bases and J lost 2, with 17 bases in between. CDR1 and CDR2 from the germline V gene are GTSNPN and SVGIG (reference sequence). CDR3 bases: TGTGCCTGCCACCGGGGGAGTGGGACCTACGAGCAGTACTTC. The encoded protein is CACHRGSGTYEQYF.

The chain is built from TRBV20-1 and TRBJ2-3, with D possibly matching TRBD1 (6 bases). The CDR3 extends over 14 amino acids. Trimming cost V 3 bases and J 1 base, with 11 bases left between them. Germline CDR1 is DFQATT and CDR2 is SNEGSKA (reference sequence). The CDR3 sequence is CSASLGAGTDTQYF. Here the CDR3 DNA reads TGCAGTGCTAGTTTGGGGGCTGGCACAGATACGCAGTATTTT.

J is TRBJ2-7 and V is TRBV2; 8 nucleotides match TRBD1. The germline gives CDR1 SNHLY, CDR2 FYNNEI. The CDR3 runs to 13 residues. V was clipped by 6 bases and J by 5 bases; unmatched bases: 6. The CDR3 DNA sequence: TGTGCCAGCAGGCGACAGGGGTTTAACGAGCAGTACTTC. It encodes CASRRQGFNEQYF.

The rearrangement uses TRBV29-1 and TRBJ2-3; D ambiguous. Trimming took 3 bases from V and 1 from J, leaving 23 bases between them. Germline V gene data show CDR1 as SQVTM and CDR2 as ANQGSEA. The CDR3 spans 18 residues. This CDR3 reads CSVEVTWPALTGTDTQYF. In nucleotides, the CDR3 is TGCAGCGTTGAGGTAACTTGGCCGGCCCTAACTGGCACAGATACGCAGTATTTT.

V is TRBV30 and J is TRBJ2-4, with unresolved D. Germline CDR1 reads GTSNPN; CDR2 reads SVGIG (reference sequence). The CDR3 spans 10 residues. Trimming took off 7 bases at V and 6 bases at J, with 7 bases between the two ends. For the CDR3, the DNA is TGTGCCTCCGGAGCAAACATTCAGTACTTC. This encodes CASGANIQYF.

V usage is TRBV27 and J usage is TRBJ1-1; unclear D gene. The CDR3 covers 14 residues. Germline V gene lookup returns CDR1 MNHEY and CDR2 SMNVEV (reference sequence). Between the trimmed V and J ends, which lost 2 bases and 4 bases, there was a span of 11 bases. The CDR3 protein is CASSLQGRGTEAFF. As DNA, the CDR3 is TGTGCCAGCAGTTTACAAGGACGGGGCACTGAAGCTTTCTTT.

The gene calls are TRBV27 and TRBJ1-2; the D is unclear. The V and J ends lost 0 bases and 10 bases respectively, with 15 bases between them. Germline-derived CDR1 and CDR2 are MNHEY and SMNVEV (reference sequence). CDR3 length equals 14 residues. The CDR3, as DNA: TGTGCCAGCAGTTTATCCCGGCAGGCGAGTGACTACACCTTC. Residues: CASSLSRQASDYTF.

This clone was picked up one time. The CDR3 region is CAISPGGNPTDTQYF. As DNA, the CDR3 is TGTGCCATCAGCCCCGGAGGGAACCCTACAGATACGCAGTATTTT. The J gene is TRBJ2-3, the V gene TRBV10-3, with a tentative D call TRBD2 (6 bases). The germline V gene has CDR1 ENHRY and CDR2 SYGVKD. Trimming removed 6 bases from V and 3 bases from J, with 16 bases in between. The CDR3 has 15 amino acids.

V is TRBV23-1 and J is TRBJ2-3; weak D call: TRBD1 (5 bases). TRBV23-1 counts as an open reading frame of uncertain function. The CDR3 is 14 residues long. The V gene lost 2 bases and the J gene lost 6 bases, with 12 bases spanning the gap. CDR3 bases: TGCGCCAGCAGTCAACCCCCAGGGTGCGATACGCAGTATTTT. Its translation: CASSQPPGCDTQYF.

The chain joins TRBV2 to TRBJ2-7; no firm D call. The CDR3 covers 15 residues. Germline assignment: CDR1 SNHLY and CDR2 FYNNEI. V was trimmed by 2 bases and J by 9 bases, leaving 20 bases between them. The CDR3 DNA follows: TGTGCCAGCAGTGAAATTCGGCTTCCCCGAAGCGCGCAGTACTTC. Residues: CASSEIRLPRSAQYF. Supplemented by reference TRBV2 and TRBJ2-7, the full variable domain reads EPEVTQTPSHQVTQMGQEVILRCVPISNHLYFYWYRQILGQKVEFLVSFYNNEISEKSEIFDDQFSVERPDGSNFTLKIRSTKLEDSAMYFCASSEIRLPRSAQYFGPGTRLTVT.

The chain has TRBV9 and TRBJ2-1, with TRBD2 identical over 12 bases. V trimming: 8 bases; J trimming: 3 bases; junction bases outside the gene matches: 9. The length of the CDR3 is 16 residues. Germline values: CDR1 SGDLS, CDR2 YYNGEE. The CDR3 nucleotides read TGTGCCAGTACTCCTAGCGGGAGGGCGGACTACAATGAGCAGTTCTTC. Translation: CASTPSGRADYNEQFF.

CDR3 protein: CATIGYGGANVLTF. The CDR3 DNA reads as TGTGCCACAATAGGTTACGGGGGGGCCAACGTCCTGACTTTC. The chain uses TRBV6-5 and TRBJ2-6; D uncertain. Trimming took off 10 bases at V and 4 bases at J, with 14 bases between the two ends. Per germline, CDR1 MNHEY and CDR2 SVGAGI. The CDR3 runs 14 residues.